This TCR beta chain was sequenced in a study of cytomegalovirus exposure and HLA in healthy donors. Sequenced by immunoSEQ multiplex PCR; TCRdb stores in-frame clones only, minus some. This sample yields 230,000 or so clones, of which around nine tenths are seen a single time; 2.9% belongs to the top ten. The CDR3 is 13 amino acids. V lost 2 bases and J lost 5; bases outside the gene matches: 2. Germline assignment: CDR1 MNHEY and CDR2 SMNVEV (reference sequence). The chain links TRBV27 to TRBJ1-2; the match to TRBD1 covers 7 bases. This TCR was recovered from a woman aged 18-29 years in good health and CMV-seronegative. Sequenced sample: PBMCs. The CDR3 coding sequence is TGTGCCAGCAGTTTAGGGACAGATTATGGCTACACCTTC. Translating it yields CASSLGTDYGYTF.